The entry below describes one TCR beta chain. What antigen it recognizes has not been identified. No quality values exist for individual bases; no much larger clone is one base distant. Libraries were prepared through single-cell sequencing. Sequencing used an Illumina NovaSeq 6000. The BD Rhapsody Targeted mRNA and AbSeq Reagent Kit was used in a microwell format for cell capture and library preparation. Libraries were prepared to cover TCR, sample tags, AbSeq, and targeted mRNA from the Human T-Cell Expression Panel plus custom TOX and TOX2 primers. Sequencing of the libraries was done on an Illumina NovaSeq. Per the original workflow: The analysis covered 9,000 to 13,000 cells in total, of which about 7,300 were CD8 T cells and 4494 were CD8 T cells with an identifiable TCR CDR3. Raw data were processed with the BD Rhapsody Targeted Analysis Pipeline with V(D)J processing on the Seven Bridges Genomics platform. Quality control, Sample Tag demultiplexing with Lex-BDSMK, clone identification with VDJ Explorer, and Seurat clustering were performed in SeqGeq 1.6.0. A clone was considered non-expanded if it made up <1% of CD8 T cells, and considered a clonal expansion if it made up >2.5% of the sample. TCRdb cleaned the public reads at Q25 with fastp, built clones with MiXCR and kept in-frame beta chains. A single entry per CDR3 protein holds the most common genes and DNA from its merged rows. The V and J calls come from TCRdb's annotation, not from the publication. The sample table lists fewer than 25,000 distinct CDR3 sequences, just over 35% of them with a count of one. Jointly, the top ten make up about 25% of the sample.

This sample is part of a study of immune aging and cytomegalovirus after organ transplant (dated by TCRdb to the early 2020s). General notes on the study: All transplant recipients received three-drug immunosuppression with prednisone, tacrolimus, and mycophenolate. General study outcomes and caveats: Since the sequencing data did not include a CD57 measurement, a conservative gene-based definition of aging was used in its place. A larger share of large clones was made up of TEMRA cells, and in the seven largest clones (around 1,900 cells) aged and TEMRA cells were gained while TCM cells were lost. Following viremia, aged-phenotype cells rose post-transplant in clones of any size, with the rise occurring earlier in large clones (days 200-264) than in small clones.

Taken with the paper, the label for time point translates to: five sample-tagged time points from pre-transplant (day -1) to day 368 post-transplant, pooled. Thawed PBMC were stimulated for around 11 hours with a CMV IE-1 overlapping peptide library without transport inhibitors. Thawed cells were rested overnight and then stimulated in R10 medium with CD28/CD49d costimulation. The IE-1 peptide library consisted of 15-amino-acid peptides overlapping by 11 amino acids. Each time point was barcoded with BD Single-Cell Multiplexing Kit Sample Tags, pooled, and stained with oligo-conjugated anti-CD45RA plus sorting antibodies. A BD FACSAria III was used to sort CMV-responsive CD8+CD137+ and CD4+CD154+ T cells at 4-way purity. Blood samples were drawn into EDTA vacutainers and processed by Ficoll gradient within 1-24 hours. The germline V gene (reference sequence) sets CDR1 to MNHEY and CDR2 to SMNVEV. The cysteine opens and the phenylalanine closes a CDR3 of 15 amino acids. Solely the CDR3 DNA is kept, with 45 bases framed from the first base. Unmatched junction bases come to 6, with V trimmed by 3 bases and J by 3 bases.

The chain uses TRBV27 and TRBJ2-7; 9 middle bases align to TRBD2. The sequencing here drew on CMV peptide-activated CD4+ and CD8+ T cells sorted from blood, taken at five time points, pooled. The cell subset or site label of this sample denotes: sorted CD8+CD137+ and CD4+CD154+ T cells after 12 h CMV IE-1 peptide stimulation. The TCR comes from a female donor who had a heart transplant and CMV viremia. In nucleotide form, the sequence is TGTGCCAGCAGTTTGGGTGCGGGGGGGTTCTACGAGCAGTACTTC. This encodes CASSLGAGGFYEQYF.